This paragraph covers one T cell receptor beta chain sequence. Its antigen is not yet known. Nothing much larger sits one base from this clone, and base qualities are not available. TCRbeta CDR3 regions were amplified from genomic DNA using the immunoSEQ Assay, a bias-controlled multiplex PCR. The published analysis was carried out like this. Nucleated cell counts per sample were estimated from amplification of reference gene primers within the assay. To quantify the absolute abundance of each unique TCRbeta CDR3 rearrangement, sequence reads were collapsed and filtered. Productive Simpson clonality was computed per sample as the square root of Simpson's diversity index over productive rearrangements. TCRdb holds this immuneACCESS table with in-frame rearrangements only. Some clones are missing; in checked studies, unresolved V genes explain under half, and the rest has no known cause. The V and J calls and clone size come from that table; D and trimming were worked out from the DNA. This sample comprises 190,000 or so clones, 90% of them detected only once. The ten largest clones add up to around 0.63% of the sample.

This record belongs to a study of blood T cell repertoires in COVID-19 (TCRdb year 2020). About the study as a whole: The collaborator samples originated in the United States, Italy and Spain and spanned the acute and convalescent phases of COVID-19. The material from the prospective study consisted of cDNA or gDNA derived from T cells, B-cell-depleted T cells, or PBMCs. The dataset comprised deeply sampled blood TCRbeta repertoires from subjects exposed to, actively infected with, or recovered from COVID-19. The repertoires were released in a freely available public database meant as a resource for research on the immune response to SARS-CoV-2. Samples were obtained from the ongoing ImmuneRACE study (first 160 participants) and from 1,200 or so subjects provided by 6 global collaborators. The sample metadata nearly always contained a de-identified subject ID, COVID-19 status, age in years and sex. Where available, HLA class I and class II types were obtained from metadata supplied by the sample provider rather than from assay-based typing. Here is what the overall study found, with its caveats: Clinical and demographic metadata were provided uncurated, with the amount varying by source and participant.

Each collaborating institution followed its own protocols to collect whole blood in K2EDTA tubes. For TCRbeta analysis, collaborators shipped samples in one of three forms: frozen whole blood, isolated PBMCs, or DNA extracted from either of those sample types. V and J are trimmed by 3 bases and 7 bases, and the gene matches miss 7 bases of the junction. The germline V gene supplies CDR1 SGDLS and CDR2 YYNGEE. Including the terminal cysteine and phenylalanine, the CDR3 comprises 15 residues. Solely the CDR3 DNA is kept, with 45 bases framed from the first base. Input material: peripheral blood. The V and J genes are TRBV9 and TRBJ2-1; the junction holds 10 bases that match TRBD2. The clonotype was recovered from a man aged 45-65 years with acute or convalescent COVID-19. The DNA sequence is given as TGTGCCAGCAGCGGGAGCGGGAGGGCGCATAATGAGCAGTTCTTC. The encoded protein is CASSGSGRAHNEQFF.